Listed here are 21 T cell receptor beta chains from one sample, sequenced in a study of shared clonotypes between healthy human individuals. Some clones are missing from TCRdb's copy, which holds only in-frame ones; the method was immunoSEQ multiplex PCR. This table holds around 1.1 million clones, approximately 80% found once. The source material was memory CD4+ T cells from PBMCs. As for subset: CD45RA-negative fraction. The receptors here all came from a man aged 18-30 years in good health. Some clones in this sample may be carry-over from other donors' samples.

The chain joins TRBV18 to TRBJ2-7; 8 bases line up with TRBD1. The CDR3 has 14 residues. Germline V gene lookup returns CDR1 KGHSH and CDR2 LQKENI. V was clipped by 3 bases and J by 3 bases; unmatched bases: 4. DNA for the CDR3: TGTGCCAGCTCACCTGGGACAGGACACTACGAGCAGTACTTC. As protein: CASSPGTGHYEQYF.

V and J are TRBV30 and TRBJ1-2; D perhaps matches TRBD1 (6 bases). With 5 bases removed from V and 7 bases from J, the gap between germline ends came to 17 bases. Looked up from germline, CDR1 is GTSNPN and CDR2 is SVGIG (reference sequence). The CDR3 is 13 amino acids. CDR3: CAWAGHLSGGYTF. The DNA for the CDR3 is TGTGCCTGGGCGGGACATTTGAGTGGTGGCTACACCTTC.

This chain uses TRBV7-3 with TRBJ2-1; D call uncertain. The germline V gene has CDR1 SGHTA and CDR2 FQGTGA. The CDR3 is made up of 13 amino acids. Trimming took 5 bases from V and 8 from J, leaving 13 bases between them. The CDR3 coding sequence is TGTGCCAGCAGCCGTCAAAGGCGCGATGAGCAGTTCTTC. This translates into CASSRQRRDEQFF.

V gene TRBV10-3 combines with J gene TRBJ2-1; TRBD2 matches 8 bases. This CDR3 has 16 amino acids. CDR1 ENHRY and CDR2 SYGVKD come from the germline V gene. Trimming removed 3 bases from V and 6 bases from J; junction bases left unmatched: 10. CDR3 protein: CAISERSSGAFNEQFF. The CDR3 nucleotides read TGTGCCATCAGTGAACGAAGTAGCGGGGCCTTCAATGAGCAGTTCTTC.

Written as DNA, the CDR3 is TGCAGCGTTGACGGCGGGTACGAGCAGTACTTC. Translated, it gives CSVDGGYEQYF. V and J are TRBV29-1 and TRBJ2-7, with D perhaps matching TRBD2 (5 bases). CDR1 and CDR2 (germline): SQVTM, ANQGSEA. CDR3 length: 11 residues. V was shortened by 3 bases and J by 4 bases, with 7 bases between the two germline ends.

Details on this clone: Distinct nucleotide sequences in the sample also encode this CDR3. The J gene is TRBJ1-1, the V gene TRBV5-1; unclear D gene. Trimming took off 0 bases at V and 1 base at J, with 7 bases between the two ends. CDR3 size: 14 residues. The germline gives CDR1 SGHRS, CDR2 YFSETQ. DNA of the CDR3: TGCGCCAGCAGCTTGGTTCCAGGGAACACTGAAGCTTTCTTT. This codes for CASSLVPGNTEAFF. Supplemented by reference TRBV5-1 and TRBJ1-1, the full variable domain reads KAGVTQTPRYLIKTRGQQVTLSCSPISGHRSVSWYQQTPGQGLQFLFEYFSETQRNKGNFPGRFSGRQFSNSRSEMNVSTLELGDSALYLCASSLVPGNTEAFFGQGTRLTVV.

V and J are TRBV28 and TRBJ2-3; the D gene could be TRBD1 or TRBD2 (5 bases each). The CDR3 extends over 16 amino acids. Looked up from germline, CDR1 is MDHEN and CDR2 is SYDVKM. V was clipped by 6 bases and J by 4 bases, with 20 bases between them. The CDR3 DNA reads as TGTGCCAGCAGAGCCCAAGGGGCGGGTGGCGCAGATACGCAGTATTTT. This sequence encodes CASRAQGAGGADTQYF.

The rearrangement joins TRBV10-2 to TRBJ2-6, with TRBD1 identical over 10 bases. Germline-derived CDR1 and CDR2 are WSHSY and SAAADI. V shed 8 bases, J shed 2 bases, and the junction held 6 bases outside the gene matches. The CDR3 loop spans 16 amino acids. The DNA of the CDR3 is TGCGCCAGCGTGAGACAGGGGGCGCCTGGGGCCAACGTCCTGACTTTC. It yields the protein CASVRQGAPGANVLTF.

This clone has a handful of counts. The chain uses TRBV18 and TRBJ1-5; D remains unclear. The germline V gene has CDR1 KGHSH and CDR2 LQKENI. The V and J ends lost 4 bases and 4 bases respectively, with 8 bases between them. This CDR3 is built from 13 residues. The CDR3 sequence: CASSQGGNQPQHF. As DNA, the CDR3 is TGTGCCAGCTCACAAGGAGGAAATCAGCCCCAGCATTTT.

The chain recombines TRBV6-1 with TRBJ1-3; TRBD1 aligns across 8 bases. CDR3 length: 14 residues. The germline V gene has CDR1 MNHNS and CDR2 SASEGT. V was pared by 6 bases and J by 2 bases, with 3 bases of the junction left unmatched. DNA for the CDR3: TGTGCCAGCAGAGACAGGGGCCCTGGAAACACCATATATTTT. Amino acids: CASRDRGPGNTIYF.

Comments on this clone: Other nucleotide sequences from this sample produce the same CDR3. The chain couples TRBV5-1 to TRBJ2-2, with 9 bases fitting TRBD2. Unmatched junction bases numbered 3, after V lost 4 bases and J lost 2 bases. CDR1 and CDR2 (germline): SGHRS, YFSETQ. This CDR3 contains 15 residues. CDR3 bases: TGCGCCAGCAGCACCGGGACTAGCAACACCGGGGAGCTGTTTTTT. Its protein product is CASSTGTSNTGELFF.

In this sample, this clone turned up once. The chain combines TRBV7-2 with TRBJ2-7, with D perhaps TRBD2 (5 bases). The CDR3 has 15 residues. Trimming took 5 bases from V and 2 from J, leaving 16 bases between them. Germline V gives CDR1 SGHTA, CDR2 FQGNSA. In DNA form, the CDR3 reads TGTGCCAGCAGCCGAGCGGTCAATACTCCCTACGAGCAGTACTTC. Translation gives CASSRAVNTPYEQYF.

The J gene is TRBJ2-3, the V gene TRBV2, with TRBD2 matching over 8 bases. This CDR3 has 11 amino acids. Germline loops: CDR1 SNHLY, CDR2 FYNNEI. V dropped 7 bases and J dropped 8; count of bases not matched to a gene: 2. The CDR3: CASKAGGTQYF. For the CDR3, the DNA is TGTGCCAGCAAGGCGGGGGGTACGCAGTATTTT.

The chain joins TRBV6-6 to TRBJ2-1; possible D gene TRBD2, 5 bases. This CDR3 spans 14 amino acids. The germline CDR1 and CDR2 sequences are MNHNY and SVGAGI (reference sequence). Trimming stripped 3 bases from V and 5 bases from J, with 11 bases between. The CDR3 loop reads CASSYIQADNEQFF. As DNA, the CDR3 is TGTGCCAGCAGTTATATCCAAGCGGACAATGAGCAGTTCTTC.

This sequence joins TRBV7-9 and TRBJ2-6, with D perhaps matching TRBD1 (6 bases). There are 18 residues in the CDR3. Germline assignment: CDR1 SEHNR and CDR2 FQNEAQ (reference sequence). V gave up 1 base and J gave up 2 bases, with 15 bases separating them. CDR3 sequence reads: CASSLEMDRRTGANVLTF. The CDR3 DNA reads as TGTGCCAGCAGCTTAGAAATGGACAGACGCACTGGGGCCAACGTCCTGACTTTC.

CDR3 region: CASSVGPMRDAFF. The CDR3 DNA sequence: TGTGCCAGCAGCGTAGGCCCTATGCGGGACGCGTTCTTC. The chain is built from TRBV9 and TRBJ2-1, with D perhaps TRBD2 (6 bases). Trimming removed 0 bases at V and 15 bases at J, with 16 bases between. In germline, CDR1 is SGDLS, CDR2 YYNGEE. This CDR3 contains 13 residues. Together with reference TRBV9 and TRBJ2-1, the CDR3 gives the full variable domain: DSGVTQTPKHLITATGQRVTLRCSPRSGDLSVYWYQQSLDQGLQFLIQYYNGEERAKGNILERFSAQQFPDLHSELNLSSLELGDSALYFCASSVGPMRDAFFGPGTRLTVL.

CDR3 nucleotides: TGTGCCAGCAGCTTCCGCCGGAGGGCCTACGGGGGGAACACTGAAGCTTTCTTT. It codes for CASSFRRRAYGGNTEAFF. The chain couples TRBV7-2 to TRBJ1-1; perhaps TRBD1 as D (5 bases). The CDR3 extends over 18 amino acids. CDR1 and CDR2 from the germline V gene are SGHTA and FQGNSA. Trimming took 3 bases from V and 1 from J, leaving 21 bases between them.

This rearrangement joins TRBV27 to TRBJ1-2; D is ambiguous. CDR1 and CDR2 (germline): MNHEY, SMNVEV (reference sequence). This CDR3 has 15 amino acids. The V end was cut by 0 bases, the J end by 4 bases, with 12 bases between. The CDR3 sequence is CASSLSGLIAYGYTF. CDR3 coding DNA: TGTGCCAGCAGTTTATCGGGTCTTATTGCCTATGGCTACACCTTC.

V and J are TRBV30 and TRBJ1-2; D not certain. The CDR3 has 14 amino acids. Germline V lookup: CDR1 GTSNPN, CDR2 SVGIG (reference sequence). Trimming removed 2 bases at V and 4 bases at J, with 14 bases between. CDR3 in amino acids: CAWSRPTPPYGYTF. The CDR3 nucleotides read TGTGCCTGGAGTAGACCGACACCGCCCTATGGCTACACCTTC.

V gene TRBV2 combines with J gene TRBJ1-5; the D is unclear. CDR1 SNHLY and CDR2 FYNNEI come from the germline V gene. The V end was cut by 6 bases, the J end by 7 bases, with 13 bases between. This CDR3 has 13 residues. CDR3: CASRFTGGQPQHF. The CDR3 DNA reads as TGTGCCAGCAGGTTCACGGGCGGCCAGCCCCAGCATTTT.

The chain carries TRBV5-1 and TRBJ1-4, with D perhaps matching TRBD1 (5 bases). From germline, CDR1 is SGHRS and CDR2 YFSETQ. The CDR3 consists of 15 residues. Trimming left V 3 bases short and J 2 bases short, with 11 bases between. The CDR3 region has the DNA TGCGCCAGCAGCTCTACGGGGGTTACTAATGAAAAACTGTTTTTT. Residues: CASSSTGVTNEKLFF.